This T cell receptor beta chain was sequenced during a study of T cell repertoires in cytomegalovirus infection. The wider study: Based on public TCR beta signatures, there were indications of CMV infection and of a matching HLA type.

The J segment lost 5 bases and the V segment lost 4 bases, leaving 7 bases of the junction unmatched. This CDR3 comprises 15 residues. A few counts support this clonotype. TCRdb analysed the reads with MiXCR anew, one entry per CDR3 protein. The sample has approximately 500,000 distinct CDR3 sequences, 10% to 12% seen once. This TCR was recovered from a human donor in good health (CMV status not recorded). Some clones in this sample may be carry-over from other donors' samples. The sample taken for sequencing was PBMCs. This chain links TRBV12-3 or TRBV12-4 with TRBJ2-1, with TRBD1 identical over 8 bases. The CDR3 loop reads CASSYDLGQDNEQFF. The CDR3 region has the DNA TGTGCCAGCAGTTATGATCTGGGACAGGACAATGAGCAGTTCTTC.